Following are 30 T cell receptor beta chains from one sample sequenced in a study of blood T cell repertoires in COVID-19. Using immunoSEQ multiplex PCR, the repertoire was profiled, and TCRdb retains in-frame clones only, with some absent. Of some 350,000 clones detected, approximately 90% appear once; the ten largest clones hold 3% to 4%. The sequencing input was peripheral blood. These receptors were collected from a woman aged 18 to 35 who had recovered from COVID-19.

The chain recombines TRBV27 with TRBJ1-4, with 7 bases that match TRBD1. V shed 8 bases, J shed 7 bases, and the junction held 10 bases outside the gene matches. Germline V gives CDR1 MNHEY, CDR2 SMNVEV (reference sequence). This CDR3 comprises 14 residues. CDR3 coding DNA: TGTGCCAGCGGAAAAAGGGACAGAATTGAAAAACTGTTTTTT. Translating gives CASGKRDRIEKLFF. The full variable domain, its missing parts supplied by reference TRBV27 and TRBJ1-4, is EAQVTQNPRYLITVTGKKLTVTCSQNMNHEYMSWYRQDPGLGLRQIYYSMNVEVTDKGDVPEGYKVSRKEKRNFPLILESPSPNQTSLYFCASGKRDRIEKLFFGSGTQLSVL.

In DNA, the CDR3 is TGTGCCAGCAAGAGGACAGGGGGCGCGGGTGGCTACACCTTC. Protein: CASKRTGGAGGYTF. The chain links TRBV2 to TRBJ1-2, with 11 bases identical to TRBD1. The trim removed 7 bases at V and 7 bases at J, leaving 8 bases unmatched. The CDR3 runs to 14 residues. The germline gives CDR1 SNHLY, CDR2 FYNNEI. The complete variable domain, with remaining parts taken from reference TRBV2 and TRBJ1-2, reads EPEVTQTPSHQVTQMGQEVILRCVPISNHLYFYWYRQILGQKVEFLVSFYNNEISEKSEIFDDQFSVERPDGSNFTLKIRSTKLEDSAMYFCASKRTGGAGGYTFGSGTRLTVV.

The rearrangement links TRBV7-2 to TRBJ1-1, with D possibly being TRBD1 (5 bases). V was clipped by 3 bases and J by 9 bases, with 14 bases between them. This CDR3 is 13 amino acids long. Germline lookup yields CDR1 SGHTA and CDR2 FQGNSA. The DNA of the CDR3 is TGTGCCAGCAGCTTGGACCGACAGAATAAAGCTTTCTTT. It translates to CASSLDRQNKAFF. Complete variable domain (other parts from reference TRBV7-2 and TRBJ1-1): GAGVSQSPSNKVTEKGKDVELRCDPISGHTALYWYRQSLGQGLEFLIYFQGNSAPDKSGLPSDRFSAERTGGSVSTLTIQRTQQEDSAVYLCASSLDRQNKAFFGQGTRLTVV.

The rearrangement links TRBV30 to TRBJ1-1; possible D gene TRBD1, 6 bases. Per germline, CDR1 GTSNPN and CDR2 SVGIG (reference sequence). This CDR3 comprises 12 residues. The ends were cut back, 3 bases at V and 3 bases at J, with 8 bases in the middle. The CDR3 here is CAWRDSYTEAFF. DNA of the CDR3: TGTGCCTGGAGGGACAGTTACACTGAAGCTTTCTTT.

DNA of the CDR3: TGTGCCACCAGCAAACTAGCGGGAGAAGAGACCCAGTACTTC. It codes for CATSKLAGEETQYF. The chain couples TRBV15 to TRBJ2-5; 11 nucleotides match TRBD2. The CDR3 has 14 amino acids. Germline loops: CDR1 LNHNV, CDR2 YYDKDF (reference sequence). After removal of 4 bases from V and 3 bases from J, the junction contained 1 base not matched to a gene.

The chain carries TRBV7-6 and TRBJ2-2; a weak D match, TRBD1 (5 bases). Trimming cost V 11 bases and J 7 bases, with 8 bases left between them. The germline V gene encodes CDR1 SGHVS and CDR2 FNYEAQ. The CDR3 is made up of 10 amino acids. This CDR3 is CAGANGELFF. The CDR3 DNA reads as TGTGCCGGGGCCAACGGGGAGCTGTTTTTT.

The chain has TRBV29-1 and TRBJ2-2; D perhaps matches TRBD1 (5 bases). Germline V lookup: CDR1 SQVTM, CDR2 ANQGSEA. Trimming took off 0 bases at V and 0 bases at J, with 14 bases between the two ends. The CDR3 is made up of 17 amino acids. The CDR3 loop is CSVEDRTRAANTGELFF. CDR3 nucleotide sequence: TGCAGCGTTGAAGATCGGACACGCGCGGCGAACACCGGGGAGCTGTTTTTT.

This clone was observed a handful of times. The chain carries TRBV5-8 and TRBJ1-1; D unresolved. The CDR3 has 13 residues. Trimming pared 1 base from V and 2 bases from J, leaving 6 bases between. The germline gives CDR1 SGHTS, CDR2 YDEGEE. The CDR3 bases are TGTGCCAGCAGCTTGAATAGCAACACTGAAGCTTTCTTT. Its translation: CASSLNSNTEAFF.

The genes are TRBV7-2 and TRBJ2-7, with 9 bases identical to TRBD1. Germline V gene data show CDR1 as SGHTA and CDR2 as FQGNSA. V was clipped by 4 bases and J by 12 bases; unmatched bases: 10. The CDR3 is made up of 13 amino acids. Here the CDR3 DNA reads TGTGCCAGCAGCTCGAGAGGGACAGGGAGTTGGTACGTC. As protein: CASSSRGTGSWYV.

V and J are TRBV2 and TRBJ2-7; 7 nucleotides align to TRBD1. Germline V gene lookup returns CDR1 SNHLY and CDR2 FYNNEI. The CDR3 has 18 amino acids. The ends lost 4 bases at V and 2 bases at J; junction bases unmatched: 17. CDR3 region: CASSAISLRGRAAYEQYV. The CDR3 coding sequence is TGTGCCAGCAGTGCCATCAGCCTTAGGGGGCGAGCGGCCTACGAGCAGTACGTC.

As to this clone: The same CDR3 can be traced to other DNA sequences in this sample. The chain links TRBV19 to TRBJ1-2; no clear D. V gave up 5 bases and J gave up 4 bases, with 8 bases separating them. Germline V gene lookup returns CDR1 LNHDA and CDR2 SQIVND (reference sequence). This CDR3 is built from 12 residues. CDR3 residues: CASSRTGYGYTF. CDR3 nucleotides: TGTGCCAGTAGTCGAACCGGCTATGGCTACACCTTC.

This chain connects TRBV6-6 to TRBJ1-2; D possibly corresponds to TRBD1 (6 bases). V lost 6 bases and J lost 8, with 13 bases in between. The CDR3 loop spans 12 amino acids. Germline CDR1 MNHNY, CDR2 SVGAGI (reference sequence). The CDR3 coding sequence is TGTGCCAGCAGCCCTACAGGGTACGGCTACACCTTC. It codes for CASSPTGYGYTF.

This rearrangement joins TRBV6-2 or TRBV6-3 to TRBJ2-2; 7 nucleotides align to TRBD2. CDR1 and CDR2 from the germline V gene are MNHEY and SVGEGT. The V segment lost 4 bases and the J segment 6 bases; nucleotides outside the gene matches: 8. The CDR3 is 15 residues long. CDR3 sequence reads: CASSSAGVNAGELFF. The DNA for the CDR3 is TGTGCCAGCAGTTCGGCGGGAGTAAACGCCGGGGAGCTGTTTTTT.

The chain links TRBV27 to TRBJ2-2, with 10 bases aligning to TRBD2. Germline CDR1 reads MNHEY; CDR2 reads SMNVEV (reference sequence). There are 14 residues in the CDR3. The ends lost 10 bases at V and 6 bases at J; junction bases unmatched: 8. CDR3 coding DNA: TGTGCCACTCGATCTAGCGGGAGTGCCGGGGAGCTGTTTTTT. This gives the protein CATRSSGSAGELFF.

This chain connects TRBV24-1 to TRBJ2-5, with 8 bases lining up with TRBD1. CDR1 is KGHDR and CDR2 is SFDVKD in the germline V gene. The CDR3 totals 16 residues. V was pared by 3 bases and J by 5 bases, with 10 bases of the junction left unmatched. The CDR3 sequence: CATSDQGTGSGETQYF. The CDR3 DNA follows: TGTGCCACCAGTGATCAAGGGACAGGTTCTGGGGAGACCCAGTACTTC.

The chain has TRBV7-2 and TRBJ1-1; D gene unclear. CDR1 SGHTA and CDR2 FQGNSA come from the germline V gene. This CDR3 is 16 amino acids long. Trimming stripped 1 base from V and 0 bases from J, with 12 bases between. Here the CDR3 reads CASSLVVGRMNTEAFF. The CDR3 DNA reads TGTGCCAGCAGCTTAGTGGTTGGGAGGATGAACACTGAAGCTTTCTTT.

This rearrangement joins TRBV4-3 to TRBJ2-6; D is uncertain. The CDR3 extends over 18 amino acids. The V end lost 0 bases, the J end lost 0 bases, and 12 bases lay between the germline ends. In germline, CDR1 is LGHNA, CDR2 YSLEER. The CDR3 DNA is TGCGCCAGCAGCCAAGATCCCGACATCTACTCTGGGGCCAACGTCCTGACTTTC. Translating gives CASSQDPDIYSGANVLTF.

This sequence joins TRBV19 and TRBJ1-5; the D gene is possibly TRBD1 (6 bases). This CDR3 is built from 15 residues. The germline V gene encodes CDR1 LNHDA and CDR2 SQIVND (reference sequence). V dropped 3 bases and J dropped 2 bases, with 11 bases sitting between them. CDR3 residues: CASSIGAGGNQPQHF. For the CDR3, the DNA is TGTGCCAGTAGTATCGGGGCAGGGGGCAATCAGCCCCAGCATTTT.

The chain uses TRBV15 and TRBJ1-4, with D tentatively TRBD1 (5 bases). From germline, CDR1 is LNHNV and CDR2 YYDKDF (reference sequence). Trimming took 5 bases from V and 6 from J, leaving 13 bases between them. This CDR3 contains 14 residues. DNA of the CDR3: TGTGCCACCAGCCTGGGGATAGGGGATGAAAAACTGTTTTTT. Translation gives CATSLGIGDEKLFF.

This clone appeared a few times. Other DNA sequences in the same sample also yield this CDR3. The chain couples TRBV11-2 to TRBJ2-1, with TRBD2 identical over 7 bases. Germline loops: CDR1 SGHAT, CDR2 FQNNGV. Trimming at V came to 1 base and at J to 4 bases, leaving 4 bases not matched to a gene. The CDR3 is made up of 15 amino acids. Here the CDR3 reads CASSLGLAEYNEQFF. For the CDR3, the DNA is TGTGCCAGCAGCTTAGGGCTAGCGGAGTACAATGAGCAGTTCTTC. The variable domain in full, completed from reference TRBV11-2 and TRBJ2-1, reads EAGVAQSPRYKIIEKRQSVAFWCNPISGHATLYWYQQILGQGPKLLIQFQNNGVVDDSQLPKDRFSAERLKGVDSTLKIQPAKLEDSAVYLCASSLGLAEYNEQFFGPGTRLTVL.

The rearrangement joins TRBV4-1 to TRBJ2-5; D unresolved. Between the trimmed V and J ends, which lost 0 bases and 2 bases, there was a span of 13 bases. Germline lookup yields CDR1 MGHRA and CDR2 YSYEKL. The CDR3 is made up of 16 amino acids. CDR3 in amino acids: CASSQDWVGLQETQYF. CDR3 DNA: TGCGCCAGCAGCCAAGATTGGGTGGGCCTACAAGAGACCCAGTACTTC.

V gene TRBV19 combines with J gene TRBJ1-5, with D unresolved. The CDR3 contains 14 residues. Trimming pared 7 bases from V and 0 bases from J, leaving 10 bases between. Germline V CDR1 and CDR2: LNHDA, SQIVND (reference sequence). CDR3 DNA sequence: TGTGCCAGTACTCAGTTGAATAGCAATCAGCCCCAGCATTTT. Its translation: CASTQLNSNQPQHF.

This clone came up a few times. CDR3 sequence (DNA): TGTGCCAGCAGTTTATATCGGGGATACTACGAGCAGTACGTC. Its protein product is CASSLYRGYYEQYV. V gene TRBV27 combines with J gene TRBJ2-7; D is perhaps TRBD2 (5 bases). The germline gives CDR1 MNHEY, CDR2 SMNVEV (reference sequence). V lost 1 base and J 3 bases, leaving 10 bases between the germline ends. The length of the CDR3 is 14 residues.

The chain joins TRBV6-2 or TRBV6-3 to TRBJ1-2; D unclear. V was cut by 2 bases and J by 6 bases, with 7 bases left in between. There are 12 residues in the CDR3. Germline V gene data show CDR1 as MNHEY and CDR2 as SVGEGT. In nucleotides, the CDR3 is TGTGCCAGCAGTTACCGGGTAGATGGCTACACCTTC. Its protein product is CASSYRVDGYTF.

The chain uses TRBV27 and TRBJ2-5; D possibly corresponds to TRBD2 (7 bases). This CDR3 contains 13 residues. Germline CDR1 reads MNHEY; CDR2 reads SMNVEV (reference sequence). Trimming took off 11 bases at V and 1 base at J, with 14 bases between the two ends. CDR3 residues: CAAGGLGQETQYF. CDR3 DNA sequence: TGTGCCGCCGGGGGGCTGGGCCAAGAGACCCAGTACTTC.

The V gene is TRBV6-6, the J gene TRBJ1-2, with D uncertain. Germline V gene data show CDR1 as MNHNY and CDR2 as SVGAGI (reference sequence). V was cut by 6 bases and J by 0 bases, with 11 bases left in between. The CDR3 spans 14 residues. CDR3 sequence (DNA): TGTGCCAGCAGCTCCCAGAATTCTAACTATGGCTACACCTTC. Amino acid sequence: CASSSQNSNYGYTF.

The chain links TRBV4-3 to TRBJ1-1; 7 nucleotides agree with TRBD1. Trimming took 4 bases from V and 2 from J; bases not matched to a gene: 7. The CDR3 spans 15 residues. Germline CDR1 reads LGHNA; CDR2 reads YSLEER. In nucleotides, the CDR3 is TGCGCCAGCAGCCCAACCCGGGACAGCAACACTGAAGCTTTCTTT. It codes for CASSPTRDSNTEAFF.

Written as DNA, the CDR3 is TGTGCCAGCAGCTGGACTAGCGGGAGGGCCGCGGATACGCAGTATTTT. This translates into CASSWTSGRAADTQYF. This chain connects TRBV2 to TRBJ2-3; 15 nucleotides agree with TRBD2. The length of the CDR3 is 16 residues. V gave up 6 bases and J gave up 6 bases; unmatched junction bases: 7. Looked up from germline, CDR1 is SNHLY and CDR2 is FYNNEI.

The chain recombines TRBV27 with TRBJ1-5; 8 bases are a match to TRBD1. J lost 6 bases, V lost 5 bases, and 12 bases had no gene match. Germline V gives CDR1 MNHEY, CDR2 SMNVEV (reference sequence). There are 16 residues in the CDR3. CDR3 loop: CASSPTRTGWSQPQHF. The CDR3 bases are TGTGCCAGCAGTCCAACAAGGACAGGGTGGAGTCAGCCCCAGCATTTT.

With regard to this clone: Other DNA sequences from this sample encode an identical CDR3 as well. The chain carries TRBV10-2 and TRBJ2-7; D remains unclear. The germline gives CDR1 WSHSY, CDR2 SAAADI. Trimming cost V 0 bases and J 3 bases, with 6 bases left between them. The CDR3 has 13 amino acids. CDR3 in amino acids: CASSESSGYEQYV. Here the CDR3 DNA reads TGCGCCAGCAGTGAGTCGTCGGGCTACGAGCAGTACGTC.